Listed here are 17 T cell receptor beta chains from one sample, sequenced in a study of T cell responses to AZD1222 COVID-19 vaccine. Profiling relied on immunoSEQ multiplex PCR, and the TCRdb table lists in-frame clones only, not all of them. The table has roughly 100,000 clones, 70% to 90% seen once; the top ten hold roughly 4%. The material sequenced was peripheral blood, taken on day 0 of AZD1222 vaccination. These receptors were obtained from an adult in good health.

This chain uses TRBV28 with TRBJ1-6, with D maybe TRBD1 (5 bases). Germline V gene data show CDR1 as MDHEN and CDR2 as SYDVKM. With 2 bases removed from V and 7 bases from J, the gap between germline ends came to 15 bases. The CDR3 has 16 amino acids. The CDR3 is CASSLRAQGLNSPLHF. DNA of the CDR3: TGTGCCAGCAGTTTACGGGCTCAGGGACTAAATTCACCCCTCCACTTT.

The V gene is TRBV6-1, the J gene TRBJ2-6; TRBD2 might be the D (5 bases). Germline CDR1 MNHNS, CDR2 SASEGT. Trimming pared 3 bases from V and 1 base from J, leaving 10 bases between. CDR3 length: 16 residues. CDR3 bases: TGTGCCAGCAGTGATGTGACGGGATCTGGGGCCAACGTCCTGACTTTC. Translated: CASSDVTGSGANVLTF.

The rearrangement links TRBV28 to TRBJ1-5, with D uncertain. V was clipped by 6 bases and J by 0 bases, with 18 bases between them. The CDR3 consists of 17 residues. Germline lookup yields CDR1 MDHEN and CDR2 SYDVKM. The CDR3 here is CASSLTTGLYSNQPQHF. The CDR3 DNA reads TGTGCCAGCAGCCTTACGACTGGGCTATATAGCAATCAGCCCCAGCATTTT.

This clone was picked up a small number of times. The J gene is TRBJ1-4, the V gene TRBV11-2; a weak D match, TRBD1 (6 bases). Per germline, CDR1 SGHAT and CDR2 FQNNGV. V lost 5 bases and J 11 bases, leaving 24 bases between the germline ends. The CDR3 is made up of 16 amino acids. The CDR3 is CASSPEFRGNVGKLFF. CDR3 in DNA: TGTGCCAGCAGCCCCGAGTTCAGGGGAAATGTGGGGAAACTGTTTTTT.

This sequence joins TRBV3-1 (or the pseudogene TRBV3-2) and TRBJ1-1; no firm D call. This CDR3 is built from 13 residues. Looked up from germline, CDR1 is LGHDT and CDR2 is YNNKEL (reference sequence). Trimming removed 4 bases from V and 3 bases from J, with 9 bases in between. CDR3: CASSRTGDTEAFF. The CDR3 DNA is TGTGCCAGCAGCCGGACGGGCGACACTGAAGCTTTCTTT.

The chain carries TRBV2 and TRBJ2-3, with 7 bases that match TRBD1. The CDR3 is 15 residues long. V trimming: 8 bases; J trimming: 2 bases; junction bases outside the gene matches: 10. The germline V gene encodes CDR1 SNHLY and CDR2 FYNNEI. The CDR3 coding sequence is TGTGCCAGCCTGAGACAGGGCCCGAACACAGATACGCAGTATTTT. Its protein is CASLRQGPNTDTQYF.

The chain uses TRBV27 and TRBJ2-5, with 9 bases fitting TRBD2. The germline CDR1 and CDR2 sequences are MNHEY and SMNVEV (reference sequence). V lost 7 bases, J lost 5 bases, and 14 bases stayed unmatched. The CDR3 spans 16 residues. The CDR3 DNA follows: TGTGCCAGCACACCCCTCAGTAGCGGGGGTTTGGAGACCCAGTACTTC. It translates to CASTPLSSGGLETQYF.

The rearrangement uses TRBV7-2 and TRBJ2-7, with TRBD2 matching over 7 bases. This CDR3 region has 15 residues. Looked up from germline, CDR1 is SGHTA and CDR2 is FQGNSA. V shed 0 bases, J shed 0 bases, and the junction held 2 bases outside the gene matches. CDR3: CASSLAGGSSYEQYF. CDR3 bases: TGTGCCAGCAGCTTAGCGGGGGGGAGCTCCTACGAGCAGTACTTC.

The V call is TRBV7-8, the J call TRBJ1-1, with D possibly matching TRBD1 (6 bases). V lost 5 bases, J lost 3 bases, and 13 bases lay in between. The CDR3 extends over 14 amino acids. Germline CDR1 reads SGHVS; CDR2 reads FQNEAQ. The CDR3 here is CASSRTEIDTEAFF. The CDR3 bases are TGTGCCAGCAGCCGGACAGAGATAGACACTGAAGCTTTCTTT.

This clone is a singleton in its sample. The V gene is TRBV7-2, the J gene TRBJ2-2, with 9 positions matching TRBD1. Trimming cost V 6 bases and J 5 bases; bases outside gene matches: 1. The CDR3 length is 13 residues. CDR1 SGHTA and CDR2 FQGNSA come from the germline V gene. The CDR3 is CASRGTGTGELFF. CDR3 DNA: TGTGCCAGCAGGGGGACAGGGACCGGGGAGCTGTTTTTT.

The gene calls are TRBV18 and TRBJ1-2; no firm D call. The CDR3 sequence is 15 residues long. Germline CDR1 reads KGHSH; CDR2 reads LQKENI. V was pared by 2 bases and J by 6 bases, with 16 bases between. This CDR3 reads CASSPVPDAPDGYTF. CDR3 DNA: TGTGCCAGCTCACCAGTTCCGGACGCTCCTGATGGCTACACCTTC.

This chain uses TRBV9 with TRBJ2-1; D is perhaps TRBD1 (6 bases). The germline V and J ends were trimmed by 0 bases and 6 bases, with 10 bases remaining between them. Germline assignment: CDR1 SGDLS and CDR2 YYNGEE. The CDR3 runs to 14 residues. The CDR3, as DNA: TGTGCCAGCAGCGTAGGGGACACCCTCAATGAGCAGTTCTTC. Protein sequence: CASSVGDTLNEQFF.

The chain couples TRBV30 to TRBJ2-2, with D maybe TRBD1 (6 bases). Germline V gene sequence: CDR1 GTSNPN, CDR2 SVGIG (reference sequence). The germline V and J ends were trimmed by 4 bases and 6 bases, with 12 bases remaining between them. The CDR3 runs to 13 residues. CDR3 nucleotide sequence: TGTGCCTGGACCGACCAGGGGTCCGGGGAGCTGTTTTTT. Translation gives CAWTDQGSGELFF. The full variable domain, its missing parts supplied by reference TRBV30 and TRBJ2-2, is SQTIHQWPATLVQPVGSPLSLECTVEGTSNPNLYWYRQAAGRGLQLLFYSVGIGQISSEVPQNLSASRPQDRQFILSSKKLLLSDSGFYLCAWTDQGSGELFFGEGSRLTVL.

The chain joins TRBV28 to TRBJ1-3; D is possibly TRBD1 (6 bases). The length of the CDR3 is 13 residues. CDR1 and CDR2 from the germline V gene are MDHEN and SYDVKM. Trimming removed 5 bases from V and 4 bases from J, with 9 bases in between. The CDR3: CASSPDRGNTIYF. In DNA, the CDR3 is TGTGCCAGCAGTCCAGACAGGGGAAACACCATATATTTT.

The chain recombines TRBV3-1 (or the pseudogene TRBV3-2) with TRBJ2-1, with 7 nucleotides matching TRBD2. There are 14 residues in the CDR3. V dropped 3 bases and J dropped 5; count of bases not matched to a gene: 4. CDR1 and CDR2 (germline): LGHDT, YNNKEL (reference sequence). The CDR3 DNA reads as TGTGCCAGCAGCCACGGGAGGTCAAACAATGAGCAGTTCTTC. As protein: CASSHGRSNNEQFF.

This CDR3 is CASSQGNGRGGLQFF. DNA of the CDR3: TGTGCCAGCAGCCAAGGGAATGGGCGGGGGGGCCTGCAGTTCTTC. The chain carries TRBV3-1 (or the pseudogene TRBV3-2) and TRBJ2-1, with 9 positions matching TRBD2. Germline CDR1 and CDR2: LGHDT and YNNKEL (reference sequence). V lost 1 base to trimming and J lost 12 bases; unmatched junction nucleotides: 10. The CDR3 loop spans 15 amino acids.

The genes are TRBV6-5 and TRBJ1-2; 8 positions agree with TRBD1. Trimming cost V 11 bases and J 6 bases; bases outside gene matches: 14. This CDR3 has 14 residues. The germline V gene has CDR1 MNHEY and CDR2 SVGAGI. CDR3: CAGSTPGQAHGYTF. The CDR3 region has the DNA TGTGCCGGATCAACTCCGGGACAGGCCCATGGCTACACCTTC.